This T cell receptor (beta chain) is from a study of cytomegalovirus exposure and HLA in healthy donors. Study-level background: It was reported in a later analysis that the same platform had been used for the 110 or so validation repertoires as for the roughly 670 first-cohort repertoires. Study-level results: Specificity of a few CMV-associated chains for CMV antigens was verified in vitro. One later analysis, an examination of the approximately 120 validation repertoires, found that first-cohort TCR clusters tended to co-occur in them. Researchers catalogued approximately 160 TCR beta chains as cytomegalovirus-associated.

The assay was immunoSEQ multiplex PCR, and TCRdb's table has in-frame clones only and misses some. Of 200,000 to 300,000 clones listed, more than 75% were seen once; the top ten hold less than 1.5%. Note on this clone: What it recognizes is unknown.

Trimming cost V 4 bases and J 0 bases; bases outside gene matches: 11. The CDR3 totals 17 residues. Germline V gene sequence: CDR1 SGHDN, CDR2 FVKESK. The sequenced sample was PBMCs. The source is a woman younger than 45 in good health and CMV-seropositive. The chain couples TRBV14 to TRBJ1-1, with 7 bases aligning to TRBD1. In nucleotides, the CDR3 is TGTGCCAGCAGCCGCGCCGGGACAGAAAATTTGAACACTGAAGCTTTCTTT. Translation gives CASSRAGTENLNTEAFF.